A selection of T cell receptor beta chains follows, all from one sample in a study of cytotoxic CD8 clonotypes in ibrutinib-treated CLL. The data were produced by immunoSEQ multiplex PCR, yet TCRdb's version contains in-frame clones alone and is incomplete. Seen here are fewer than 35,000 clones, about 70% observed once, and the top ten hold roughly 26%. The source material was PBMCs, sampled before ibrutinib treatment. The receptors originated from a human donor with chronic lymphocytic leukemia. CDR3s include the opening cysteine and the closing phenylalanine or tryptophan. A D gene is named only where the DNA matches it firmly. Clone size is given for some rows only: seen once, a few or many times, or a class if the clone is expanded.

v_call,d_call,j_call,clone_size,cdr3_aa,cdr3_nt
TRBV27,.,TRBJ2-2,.,CASSLYGSLIGDTGELFF,TGTGCCAGCAGCCTATACGGTAGCCTGATCGGGGACACCGGGGAGCTGTTTTTT
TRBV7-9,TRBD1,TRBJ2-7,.,CASSLGVVGTGIVYEQYF,TGTGCCAGCAGCTTAGGGGTCGTCGGGACAGGGATTGTCTACGAGCAGTACTTC
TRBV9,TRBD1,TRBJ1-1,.,CASSVQGAGEAFF,TGTGCCAGCAGCGTACAGGGGGCGGGTGAAGCTTTCTTT
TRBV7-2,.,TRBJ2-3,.,CASSLGSFVQYF,TGTGCCAGCAGCTTAGGGTCATTCGTACAGTATTTT
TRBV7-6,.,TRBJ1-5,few,CASSLLGSNQPQHF,TGTGCCAGCAGCTTATTAGGAAGCAATCAGCCCCAGCATTTT
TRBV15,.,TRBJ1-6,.,CATSTNSNSPLHF,TGTGCCACCAGCACAAACAGCAATTCACCCCTCCACTTT
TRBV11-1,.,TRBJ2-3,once,CASSPRTVFSLDTQYF,TGTGCCAGCAGCCCGCGGACAGTCTTCTCCCTAGATACGCAGTATTTT
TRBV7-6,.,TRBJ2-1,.,CASSWGPSGNEQFF,TGTGCCAGCAGCTGGGGGCCTTCGGGCAATGAGCAGTTCTTC
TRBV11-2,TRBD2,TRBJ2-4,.,CASSLVSGGPKNIQYF,TGTGCCAGCAGCTTAGTGTCGGGAGGGCCCAAAAACATTCAGTACTTC
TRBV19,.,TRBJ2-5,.,CASSNPRARRKETQYF,TGTGCCAGTAGTAACCCCAGGGCTAGGAGAAAAGAGACCCAGTACTTC
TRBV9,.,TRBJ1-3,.,CASSARQVSGNTIYF,TGTGCCAGCAGCGCCCGGCAGGTCTCTGGAAACACCATATATTTT
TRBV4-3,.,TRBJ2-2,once,CASSQEGLPGTGELFF,TGCGCCAGCAGCCAAGAAGGGCTCCCGGGGACCGGGGAGCTGTTTTTT
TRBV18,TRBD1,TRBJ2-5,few,CASSLGTVKETQYF,TGTGCCAGCTCACTAGGGACAGTCAAAGAGACCCAGTACTTC
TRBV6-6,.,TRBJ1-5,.,CASSFGGSNQPQHF,TGTGCCAGCAGTTTCGGGGGAAGCAATCAGCCCCAGCATTTT
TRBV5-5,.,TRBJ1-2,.,CASSLSQTGIPYGYTF,TGTGCCAGCAGCTTGAGCCAAACAGGGATCCCCTATGGCTACACCTTC
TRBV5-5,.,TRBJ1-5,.,CASSLTLGSNQPQHF,TGTGCCAGCAGCTTAACTTTGGGGAGCAATCAGCCCCAGCATTTT
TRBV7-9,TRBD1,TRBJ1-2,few,CASSPTGDYGYTF,TGTGCCAGCAGCCCGACAGGGGACTATGGCTACACCTTC
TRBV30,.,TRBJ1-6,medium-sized,CAWSVADYNSPLHF,TGTGCCTGGAGTGTAGCCGATTATAATTCACCCCTCCACTTT
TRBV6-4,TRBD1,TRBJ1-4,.,CEAPTPQAGGFDEKLFF,TGTGAAGCACCGACACCCCAAGCAGGGGGCTTTGATGAAAAACTGTTTTTT
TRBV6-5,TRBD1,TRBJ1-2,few,CASSKGPDRGYGYTF,TGTGCCAGCAGCAAAGGCCCCGACAGGGGCTATGGCTACACCTTC
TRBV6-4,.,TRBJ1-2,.,CASSDSRGSYGYTF,TGTGCCAGCAGTGACTCCAGGGGTTCTTATGGCTACACCTTC
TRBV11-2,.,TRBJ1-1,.,CASRRLGSMNTEAFF,TGTGCCAGCAGGAGACTGGGATCCATGAACACTGAAGCTTTCTTT
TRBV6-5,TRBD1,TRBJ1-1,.,CASRLTGGATEAFF,TGTGCCAGCAGATTGACAGGGGGCGCGACTGAAGCTTTCTTT
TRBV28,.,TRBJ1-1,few,CASSLHRTRTTEAFF,TGTGCCAGCAGTTTACACCGGACGCGGACGACTGAAGCTTTCTTT
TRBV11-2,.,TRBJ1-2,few,CASTVSGYTF,TGTGCCAGCACGGTATCCGGCTACACCTTC
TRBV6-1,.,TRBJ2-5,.,CASTPWSQETQYF,TGTGCCAGCACCCCGTGGAGCCAAGAGACCCAGTACTTC
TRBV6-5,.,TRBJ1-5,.,CASSRDINQPQHF,TGTGCCAGCAGCCGGGACATCAATCAGCCCCAGCATTTT
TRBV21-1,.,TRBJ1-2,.,CASSKVQAPNYGYTF,TGTGCCAGCAGCAAAGTCCAGGCACCAAACTATGGCTACACCTTC
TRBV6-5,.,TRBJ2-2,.,CASSFRAPTGELFF,TGTGCCAGCAGTTTCCGGGCCCCAACCGGGGAGCTGTTTTTT
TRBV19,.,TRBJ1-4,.,CASSIMVGPEKLFF,TGTGCCAGTAGTATAATGGTTGGCCCCGAAAAACTGTTTTTT
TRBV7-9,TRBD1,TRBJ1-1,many,CASSAGTGEAFF,TGTGCCAGCAGCGCTGGGACAGGTGAAGCTTTCTTT
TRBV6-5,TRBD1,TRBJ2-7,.,CASRTGAYEQYF,TGTGCCAGCAGGACAGGGGCCTACGAGCAGTACTTC
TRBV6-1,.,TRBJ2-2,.,CASSSRAAGELFF,TGTGCCAGCAGTTCCAGAGCGGCCGGGGAGCTGTTTTTT
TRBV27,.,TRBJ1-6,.,CASSPDIRFGYNSPLHF,TGTGCCAGCAGCCCAGACATACGGTTTGGGTATAATTCACCCCTCCACTTT
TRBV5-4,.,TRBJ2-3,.,CASSSTDTQYF,TGTGCCAGCAGCTCCACAGATACGCAGTATTTT
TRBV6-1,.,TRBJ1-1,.,CASSGWGGVNTEAFF,TGTGCCAGCAGTGGATGGGGGGGCGTGAACACTGAAGCTTTCTTT
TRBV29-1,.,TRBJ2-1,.,CSVAQNEQFF,TGCAGCGTTGCCCAAAATGAGCAGTTCTTC
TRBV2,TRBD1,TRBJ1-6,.,CATRQGADSPLHF,TGTGCCACTAGACAGGGGGCCGATTCACCCCTCCACTTT
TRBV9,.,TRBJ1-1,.,CASSGETGWGTEAFF,TGTGCCAGCAGCGGCGAGACAGGATGGGGGACTGAAGCTTTCTTT
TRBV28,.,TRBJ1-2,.,CASSLSGLRGYTF,TGTGCCAGCAGTTTATCAGGGCTTCGCGGCTACACCTTC
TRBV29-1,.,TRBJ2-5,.,CSVEGGRETQYF,TGCAGCGTTGAGGGGGGCCGGGAGACCCAGTACTTC
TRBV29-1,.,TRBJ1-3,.,CSAAADSGNTIYF,TGCAGCGCAGCCGCGGACTCTGGAAACACCATATATTTT
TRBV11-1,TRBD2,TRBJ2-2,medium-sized,CASSLAVTSDYTGELFF,TGTGCCAGCAGCTTAGCCGTGACTAGCGACTACACCGGGGAGCTGTTTTTT
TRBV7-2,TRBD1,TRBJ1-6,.,CASSRDRVSYNSPLHF,TGTGCCAGCAGCCGGGACAGGGTCTCCTATAATTCACCCCTCCACTTT
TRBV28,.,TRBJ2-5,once,CASSLSWTQYF,TGTGCCAGCAGTTTATCCTGGACCCAGTACTTC
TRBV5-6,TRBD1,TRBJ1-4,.,CASSLPPTGGFGEKLFF,TGTGCCAGCAGCTTGCCACCCACAGGGGGCTTTGGTGAAAAACTGTTTTTT
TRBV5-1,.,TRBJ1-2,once,CASSLTGEHGYTF,TGCGCCAGCAGCTTAACCGGGGAACATGGCTACACCTTC
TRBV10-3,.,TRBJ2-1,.,CAISEAVRNEQFF,TGTGCCATCAGTGAAGCGGTGAGGAATGAGCAGTTCTTC
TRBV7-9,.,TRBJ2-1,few,CASSARRGNEQFF,TGTGCCAGCAGCGCGAGGCGGGGCAATGAGCAGTTCTTC
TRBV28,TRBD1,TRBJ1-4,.,CASIPGQGVKLFF,TGTGCCAGCATCCCGGGACAGGGGGTTAAACTGTTTTTT
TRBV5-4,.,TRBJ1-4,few,CASSLATGEKLFF,TGTGCCAGCAGCTTAGCAACTGGGGAAAAACTGTTTTTT